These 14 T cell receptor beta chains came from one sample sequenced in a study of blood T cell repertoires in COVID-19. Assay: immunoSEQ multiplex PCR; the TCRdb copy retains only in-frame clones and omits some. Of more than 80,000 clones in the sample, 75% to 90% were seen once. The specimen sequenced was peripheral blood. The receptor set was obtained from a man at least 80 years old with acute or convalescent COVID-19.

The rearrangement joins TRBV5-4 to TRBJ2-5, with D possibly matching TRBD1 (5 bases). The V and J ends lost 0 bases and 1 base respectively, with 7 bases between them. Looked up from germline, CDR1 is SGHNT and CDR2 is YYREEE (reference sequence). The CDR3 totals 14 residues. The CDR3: CASSLGGGQETQYF. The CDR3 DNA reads TGTGCCAGCAGCTTGGGGGGCGGCCAAGAGACCCAGTACTTC.

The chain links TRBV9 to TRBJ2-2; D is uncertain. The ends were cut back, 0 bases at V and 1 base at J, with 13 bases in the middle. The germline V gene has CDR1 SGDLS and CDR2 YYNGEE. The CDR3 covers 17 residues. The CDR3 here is CASSVEAIPKNTGELFF. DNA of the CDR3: TGTGCCAGCAGCGTAGAAGCGATCCCGAAGAACACCGGGGAGCTGTTTTTT.

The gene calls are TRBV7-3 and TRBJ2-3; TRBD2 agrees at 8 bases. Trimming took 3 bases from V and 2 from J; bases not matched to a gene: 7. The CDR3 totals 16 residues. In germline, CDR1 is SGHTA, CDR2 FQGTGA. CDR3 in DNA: TGTGCCAGCAGCTTGGGAACTAGCGGAGACACAGATACGCAGTATTTT. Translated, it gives CASSLGTSGDTDTQYF. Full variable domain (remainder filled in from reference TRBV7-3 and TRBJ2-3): GAGVSQTPSNKVTEKGKYVELRCDPISGHTALYWYRQSLGQGPEFLIYFQGTGAADDSGLPNDRFFAVRPEGSVSTLKIQRTERGDSAVYLCASSLGTSGDTDTQYFGPGTRLTVL.

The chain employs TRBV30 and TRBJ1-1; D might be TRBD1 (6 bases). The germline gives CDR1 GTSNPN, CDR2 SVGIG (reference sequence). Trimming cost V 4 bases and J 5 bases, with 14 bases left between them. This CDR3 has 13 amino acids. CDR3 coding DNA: TGTGCCTGGAAGGGGGGGGCGAGTACTGAAGCTTTCTTT. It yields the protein CAWKGGASTEAFF.

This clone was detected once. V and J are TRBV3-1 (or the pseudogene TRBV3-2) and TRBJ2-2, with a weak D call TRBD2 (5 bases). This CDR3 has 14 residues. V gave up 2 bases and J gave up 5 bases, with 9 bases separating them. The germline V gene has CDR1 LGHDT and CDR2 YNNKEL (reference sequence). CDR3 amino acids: CASSQRGWTGELFF. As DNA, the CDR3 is TGTGCCAGCAGCCAACGGGGTTGGACCGGGGAGCTGTTTTTT.

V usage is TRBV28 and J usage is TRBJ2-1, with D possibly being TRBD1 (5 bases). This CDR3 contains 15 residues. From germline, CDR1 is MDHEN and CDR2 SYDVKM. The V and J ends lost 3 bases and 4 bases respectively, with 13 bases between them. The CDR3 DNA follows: TGTGCCAGCAGTTTCCAGGGCACTCCTTACAATGAGCAGTTCTTC. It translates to CASSFQGTPYNEQFF.

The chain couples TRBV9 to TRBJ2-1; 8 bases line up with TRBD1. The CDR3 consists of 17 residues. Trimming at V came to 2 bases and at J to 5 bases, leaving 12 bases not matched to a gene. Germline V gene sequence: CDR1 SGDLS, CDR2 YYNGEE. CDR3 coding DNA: TGTGCCAGCAGCGTGGGGGGAGGACAGGGACAGGACAATGAGCAGTTCTTC. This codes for CASSVGGGQGQDNEQFF.

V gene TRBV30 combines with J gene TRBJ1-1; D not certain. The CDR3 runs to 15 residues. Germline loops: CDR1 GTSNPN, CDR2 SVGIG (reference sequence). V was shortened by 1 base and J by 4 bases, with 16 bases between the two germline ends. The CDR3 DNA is TGTGCCTGGAGTGCCCGCCAGAGCGGAAGCACTGAAGCTTTCTTT. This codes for CAWSARQSGSTEAFF.

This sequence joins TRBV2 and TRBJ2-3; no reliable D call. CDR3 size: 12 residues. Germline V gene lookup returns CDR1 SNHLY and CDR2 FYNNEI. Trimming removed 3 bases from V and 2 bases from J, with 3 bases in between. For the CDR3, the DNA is TGTGCCAGCAGTGACCACACAGATACGCAGTATTTT. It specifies CASSDHTDTQYF. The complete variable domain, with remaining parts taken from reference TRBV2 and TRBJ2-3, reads EPEVTQTPSHQVTQMGQEVILRCVPISNHLYFYWYRQILGQKVEFLVSFYNNEISEKSEIFDDQFSVERPDGSNFTLKIRSTKLEDSAMYFCASSDHTDTQYFGPGTRLTVL.

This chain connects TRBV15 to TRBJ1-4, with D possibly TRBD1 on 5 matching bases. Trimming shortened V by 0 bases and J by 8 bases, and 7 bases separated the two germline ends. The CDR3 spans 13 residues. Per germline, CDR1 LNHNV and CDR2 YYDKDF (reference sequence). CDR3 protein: CATSRDRVEKLFF. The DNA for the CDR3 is TGTGCCACCAGCAGAGACAGGGTCGAAAAACTGTTTTTT.

The CDR3 loop is CASSHWAREGEETQYF. The CDR3 DNA is TGTGCCAGCAGCCATTGGGCGAGGGAGGGGGAAGAGACCCAGTACTTC. The chain joins TRBV3-1 (or the pseudogene TRBV3-2) to TRBJ2-5; tentatively, D is TRBD2 (7 bases). Trimming removed 3 bases at V and 3 bases at J, with 17 bases between. Germline CDR1 and CDR2: LGHDT and YNNKEL (reference sequence). This CDR3 has 16 residues.

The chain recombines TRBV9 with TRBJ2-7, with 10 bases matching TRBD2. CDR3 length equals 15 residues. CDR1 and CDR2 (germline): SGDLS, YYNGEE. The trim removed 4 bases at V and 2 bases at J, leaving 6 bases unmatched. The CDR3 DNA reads TGTGCCAGCAGCCCTACAGCGGGAGGGCCCTACGAGCAGTACTTC. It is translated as CASSPTAGGPYEQYF.

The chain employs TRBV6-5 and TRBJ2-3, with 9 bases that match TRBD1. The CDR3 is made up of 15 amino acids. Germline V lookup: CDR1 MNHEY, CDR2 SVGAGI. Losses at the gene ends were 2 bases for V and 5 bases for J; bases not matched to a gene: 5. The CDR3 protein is CASSYGQGRQDTQYF. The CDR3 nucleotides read TGTGCCAGCAGTTACGGACAGGGGAGGCAAGATACGCAGTATTTT.

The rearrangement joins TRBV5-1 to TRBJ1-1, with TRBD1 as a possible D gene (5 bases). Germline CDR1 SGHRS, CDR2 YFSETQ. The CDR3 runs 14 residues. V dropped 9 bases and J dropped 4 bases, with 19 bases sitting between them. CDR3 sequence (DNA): TGCGCCACCCGCCAGTGGGGGGGGAGCACTGAAGCTTTCTTT. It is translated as CATRQWGGSTEAFF. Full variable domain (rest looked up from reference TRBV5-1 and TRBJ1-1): KAGVTQTPRYLIKTRGQQVTLSCSPISGHRSVSWYQQTPGQGLQFLFEYFSETQRNKGNFPGRFSGRQFSNSRSEMNVSTLELGDSALYLCATRQWGGSTEAFFGQGTRLTVV.